Presented here are 20 T cell receptor beta chains from one specimen sequenced in a study of OX40 agonist ivuxolimab in advanced cancers. The table came from immunoSEQ multiplex PCR; TCRdb's copy has only in-frame clones and leaves some out. The profile shows 16,000 or so clones, roughly 79% of them singletons. The sequencing used CD4+ or CD8+ T cells sorted from blood, collected in a trial of the OX40 agonist ivuxolimab. The receptor set was obtained from an adult with an advanced solid tumor such as melanoma, head and neck, liver or kidney cancer.

The chain employs TRBV4-1 and TRBJ1-1; D is uncertain. Deletions cut 4 bases from V and 4 bases from J, with 16 bases between. This CDR3 region has 15 residues. The germline V gene encodes CDR1 MGHRA and CDR2 YSYEKL. The CDR3, as DNA: TGCGCCAGCAGCCCCCTGATTGAGTCGGCCACTGAAGCTTTCTTT. Its protein is CASSPLIESATEAFF.

This clone came up once. The chain uses TRBV4-1 and TRBJ1-1, with no clear D. Germline V gene data show CDR1 as MGHRA and CDR2 as YSYEKL. V was trimmed by 0 bases and J by 5 bases, leaving 10 bases between them. This CDR3 region has 14 residues. CDR3 sequence (DNA): TGCGCCAGCAGCCAAGAACGGGAGGCAACTGAAGCTTTCTTT. Encoded protein: CASSQEREATEAFF.

In DNA, the CDR3 is TGTGCCAGCAGCTTAGGCGAAGGCTCCTACGAGCAGTACTTC. This encodes CASSLGEGSYEQYF. The chain has TRBV7-9 and TRBJ2-7; no clear D. Germline V gene lookup returns CDR1 SEHNR and CDR2 FQNEAQ (reference sequence). The CDR3 sequence is 14 residues long. The V gene lost 1 base and the J gene lost 0 bases, with 7 bases spanning the gap.

V usage is TRBV6-5 and J usage is TRBJ1-2; D is uncertain. CDR1 MNHEY and CDR2 SVGAGI come from the germline V gene. V gave up 7 bases and J gave up 4 bases, with 13 bases separating them. CDR3 length: 13 amino acids. The CDR3: CASKEGAAYGYTF. Here the CDR3 DNA reads TGTGCCAGCAAGGAGGGAGCCGCCTATGGCTACACCTTC.

This sequence joins TRBV7-3 and TRBJ2-1; the D gene is possibly TRBD1 (6 bases). Trimming shortened V by 2 bases and J by 7 bases, and 6 bases separated the two germline ends. This CDR3 has 12 amino acids. Germline assignment: CDR1 SGHTA and CDR2 FQGTGA. CDR3 region: CASSLQGNEQFF. The CDR3 nucleotides read TGTGCCAGCAGCTTACAGGGGAATGAGCAGTTCTTC.

The chain joins TRBV13 to TRBJ2-3; TRBD2 matches 7 bases. CDR3 size: 14 residues. CDR1 is PRHDT and CDR2 is FYEKMQ in the germline V gene (reference sequence). V gave up 4 bases and J gave up 5 bases; unmatched junction bases: 6. The CDR3 is CASSSGREVDTQYF. The DNA of the CDR3 is TGTGCCAGCAGCTCTGGGAGGGAGGTAGATACGCAGTATTTT.

The rearrangement joins TRBV5-1 to TRBJ2-7; D possibly corresponds to TRBD2 (5 bases). The CDR3 has 17 residues. Germline V gene data show CDR1 as SGHRS and CDR2 as YFSETQ. With 0 bases removed from V and 2 bases from J, the gap between germline ends came to 18 bases. For the CDR3, the DNA is TGCGCCAGCAGCTTGGATTTCTCCGGGATCATTACCTACGAGCAGTACTTC. As protein: CASSLDFSGIITYEQYF. Full variable domain (rest looked up from reference TRBV5-1 and TRBJ2-7): KAGVTQTPRYLIKTRGQQVTLSCSPISGHRSVSWYQQTPGQGLQFLFEYFSETQRNKGNFPGRFSGRQFSNSRSEMNVSTLELGDSALYLCASSLDFSGIITYEQYFGPGTRLTVT.

The CDR3 DNA is TGTGCCAGCAGTGAGTTGGGCGGGGGCACCTACAATGAGCAGTTCTTC. Its translation is CASSELGGGTYNEQFF. The genes are TRBV6-1 and TRBJ2-1; possibly TRBD2 for D (7 bases). Between the trimmed V and J ends, which lost 3 bases and 2 bases, there was a span of 14 bases. CDR1 is MNHNS, CDR2 SASEGT, per germline. CDR3 length equals 16 residues.

The chain links TRBV11-3 to TRBJ1-1; 7 bases line up with TRBD1. The V gene end was trimmed by 5 bases and the J gene end by 5 bases; junction bases not matched to a gene: 8. Looked up from germline, CDR1 is SGHNT and CDR2 is YENEEA. This CDR3 is built from 14 residues. CDR3 sequence: CASSPRQGKTEAFF. The CDR3 nucleotides are TGTGCCAGCAGCCCGCGACAGGGAAAAACTGAAGCTTTCTTT.

This chain links TRBV5-5 with TRBJ2-7; 7 positions agree with TRBD1. Trimming at V came to 4 bases and at J to 0 bases, leaving 10 bases not matched to a gene. Germline-derived CDR1 and CDR2 are SGHKS and YYEKEE (reference sequence). The CDR3 runs to 16 residues. CDR3 DNA: TGTGCCAGCAGCCAAAACTCCGGACAGGCCTCCTACGAGCAGTACTTC. Its protein is CASSQNSGQASYEQYF.

This chain links TRBV9 with TRBJ1-1; 7 positions match TRBD1. CDR3 size: 14 residues. Germline CDR1 SGDLS, CDR2 YYNGEE. The trim removed 0 bases at V and 5 bases at J, leaving 4 bases unmatched. The CDR3, as DNA: TGTGCCAGCAGCGTAGTGGACAGGACTACTGAAGCTTTCTTT. It translates to CASSVVDRTTEAFF.

The J gene is TRBJ1-6, the V gene TRBV4-1; unclear D gene. The V end lost 5 bases, the J end lost 11 bases, and 13 bases lay between the germline ends. This CDR3 contains 13 residues. CDR1 MGHRA and CDR2 YSYEKL come from the germline V gene. The CDR3 bases are TGCGCCAGCAGCTCCGCGACTTCGGCACCCCTCCACTTT. It encodes CASSSATSAPLHF.

The chain joins TRBV2 to TRBJ1-2; D uncertain. The V and J ends lost 0 bases and 4 bases respectively, with 12 bases between them. The CDR3 length is 15 residues. The germline gives CDR1 SNHLY, CDR2 FYNNEI. CDR3 amino acids: CASSEAPAPSYGYTF. The CDR3 nucleotides are TGTGCCAGCAGTGAAGCGCCTGCTCCCAGCTATGGCTACACCTTC. The full variable domain, rest sourced from reference TRBV2 and TRBJ1-2, is EPEVTQTPSHQVTQMGQEVILRCVPISNHLYFYWYRQILGQKVEFLVSFYNNEISEKSEIFDDQFSVERPDGSNFTLKIRSTKLEDSAMYFCASSEAPAPSYGYTFGSGTRLTVV.

The chain joins TRBV7-2 to TRBJ2-7, with TRBD1 identical over 7 bases. V dropped 6 bases and J dropped 0; count of bases not matched to a gene: 8. CDR3 length: 15 residues. CDR1 and CDR2 (germline): SGHTA, FQGNSA. CDR3 sequence (DNA): TGTGCCAGCAGGTTCACAGGGGCGAGCTCCTACGAGCAGTACTTC. Translating gives CASRFTGASSYEQYF.

As DNA, the CDR3 is TGCGCCAGCAGCCCTGAGGGGGAGGTGGGGACCCAGTACTTC. Amino acids: CASSPEGEVGTQYF. V usage is TRBV4-1 and J usage is TRBJ2-5; TRBD1 or TRBD2 may be the D gene (6 bases each). CDR1 is MGHRA and CDR2 is YSYEKL in the germline V gene. The CDR3 is 14 amino acids. The germline V and J ends were trimmed by 4 bases and 7 bases, with 16 bases remaining between them.

The V and J genes are TRBV6-9 and TRBJ1-2, with 7 bases lining up with TRBD1. CDR1 and CDR2 from the germline V gene are MNHGY and SVAAGI. V lost 5 bases, J lost 7 bases, and 7 bases stayed unmatched. The CDR3 runs 13 residues. CDR3 region: CASSPDRVGGYTF. DNA of the CDR3: TGTGCCAGCAGTCCAGACAGGGTGGGTGGCTACACCTTC.

The V call is TRBV6-1, the J call TRBJ2-6; D may be TRBD2 (5 bases). V lost 6 bases, J lost 0 bases, and 9 bases lay in between. The CDR3 sequence is 15 residues long. Germline assignment: CDR1 MNHNS and CDR2 SASEGT. DNA of the CDR3: TGTGCCAGCAGCAAAACTAGCTCTGGGGCCAACGTCCTGACTTTC. This encodes CASSKTSSGANVLTF.

The chain recombines TRBV13 with TRBJ2-1; 8 bases align to TRBD2. The germline V gene has CDR1 PRHDT and CDR2 FYEKMQ (reference sequence). This CDR3 has 15 residues. V dropped 4 bases and J dropped 3; count of bases not matched to a gene: 5. The CDR3, as DNA: TGTGCCAGCAGCTCGATAGCGGGGTTCTACAATGAGCAGTTCTTC. Protein: CASSSIAGFYNEQFF.

The chain is built from TRBV5-8 and TRBJ2-3, with D possibly being TRBD1 (6 bases). Germline lookup yields CDR1 SGHTS and CDR2 YDEGEE. This CDR3 is built from 15 residues. Trimming left V 4 bases short and J 3 bases short, with 15 bases between. CDR3 residues: CASSPGQISTDTQYF. The CDR3 nucleotides are TGTGCCAGCAGCCCAGGACAGATTTCAACAGATACGCAGTATTTT.

This clone was counted a few times. The chain links TRBV29-1 to TRBJ1-1, with a possible D match to TRBD1 (5 bases). CDR1 and CDR2 (germline): SQVTM, ANQGSEA. The CDR3 is made up of 16 amino acids. Trimming removed 0 bases at V and 0 bases at J, with 14 bases between. The CDR3 DNA is TGCAGCGTTGAAGATCAGGGTTCGAACATGAACACTGAAGCTTTCTTT. Translated, it gives CSVEDQGSNMNTEAFF. The full variable domain, with the rest looked up from reference TRBV29-1 and TRBJ1-1, is SAVISQKPSRDICQRGTSLTIQCQVDSQVTMMFWYRQQPGQSLTLIATANQGSEATYESGFVIDKFPISRPNLTFSTLTVSNMSPEDSSIYLCSVEDQGSNMNTEAFFGQGTRLTVV.